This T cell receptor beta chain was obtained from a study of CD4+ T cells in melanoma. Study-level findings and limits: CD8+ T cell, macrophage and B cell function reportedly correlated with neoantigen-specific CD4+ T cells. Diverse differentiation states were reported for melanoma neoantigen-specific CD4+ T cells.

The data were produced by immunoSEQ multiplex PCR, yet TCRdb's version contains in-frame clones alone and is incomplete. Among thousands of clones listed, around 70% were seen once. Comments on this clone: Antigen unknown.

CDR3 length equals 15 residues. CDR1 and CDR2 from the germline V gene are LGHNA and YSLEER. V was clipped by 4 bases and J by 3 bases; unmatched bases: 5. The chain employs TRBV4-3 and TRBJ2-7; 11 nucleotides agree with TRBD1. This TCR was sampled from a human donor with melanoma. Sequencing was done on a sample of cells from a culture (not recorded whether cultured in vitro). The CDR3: CASSLGQGAVYEQYF. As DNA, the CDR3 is TGCGCCAGCAGCCTTGGACAGGGGGCTGTCTACGAGCAGTACTTC.